These 9 T cell receptor beta chains share one sample of origin, sequenced in a study of cytomegalovirus exposure and HLA in healthy donors. With 60 Vbeta and 13 Jbeta primers, the PCR was carried out. The data were produced by immunoSEQ multiplex PCR, yet TCRdb's version contains in-frame clones alone and is incomplete. This sample's table has 100,000 to 150,000 clones. The sample was PBMCs. The receptor set was obtained from a man aged 25 to 40 in good health and CMV-seronegative.

This chain links TRBV19 with TRBJ1-5; the D is unclear. CDR3 length equals 14 residues. Per germline, CDR1 LNHDA and CDR2 SQIVND (reference sequence). The ends were cut back, 7 bases at V and 6 bases at J, with 16 bases in the middle. CDR3 bases: TGTGCCAGTACGCGGGAGGGAGAGGCTCAGCCCCAGCATTTT. The encoded protein is CASTREGEAQPQHF.

This rearrangement joins TRBV27 to TRBJ2-7, with 12 bases that match TRBD2. Trimming removed 6 bases from V and 6 bases from J; junction bases left unmatched: 6. CDR3 size: 14 residues. Germline CDR1 MNHEY, CDR2 SMNVEV (reference sequence). The CDR3 region is CASSTGTSGSEQYF. The CDR3 DNA reads as TGTGCCAGCAGCACCGGGACTAGCGGGTCCGAGCAGTACTTC.

The chain links TRBV19 to TRBJ1-5; D perhaps matches TRBD1 (6 bases). The V gene lost 6 bases and the J gene lost 0 bases, with 12 bases spanning the gap. The germline V gene encodes CDR1 LNHDA and CDR2 SQIVND (reference sequence). CDR3 size: 15 residues. CDR3 sequence (DNA): TGTGCCAGTAGCTGGACAGATTATAGCAATCAGCCCCAGCATTTT. Amino acid sequence: CASSWTDYSNQPQHF.

The rearrangement uses TRBV7-8 and TRBJ2-5; TRBD2 agrees at 8 bases. The germline V gene has CDR1 SGHVS and CDR2 FQNEAQ. The CDR3 is made up of 15 amino acids. The junction had 1 base not matched to a gene; V was cut back by 1 base and J by 0 bases. CDR3 DNA sequence: TGTGCCAGCAGCTTAGTAGCGGGACACCAAGAGACCCAGTACTTC. It yields the protein CASSLVAGHQETQYF.

V gene TRBV15 combines with J gene TRBJ1-5, with 10 bases lining up with TRBD1. CDR3 length equals 14 residues. Germline assignment: CDR1 LNHNV and CDR2 YYDKDF (reference sequence). V gave up 4 bases and J gave up 10 bases; unmatched junction bases: 7. CDR3 sequence reads: CATSTGQGETPQHF. CDR3 DNA: TGTGCCACCAGCACCGGACAGGGGGAGACCCCCCAGCATTTT.

This rearrangement joins TRBV9 to TRBJ2-1; 9 bases line up with TRBD2. The J segment lost 9 bases and the V segment lost 2 bases, leaving 12 bases of the junction unmatched. The CDR3 length is 16 residues. Germline assignment: CDR1 SGDLS and CDR2 YYNGEE. As DNA, the CDR3 is TGTGCCAGCAGCGTGGACGGGACTAGCTCGTTAGGTGAGCAGTTCTTC. Protein: CASSVDGTSSLGEQFF.

The chain recombines TRBV6-6 with TRBJ2-7; D is uncertain. CDR1 MNHNY and CDR2 SVGAGI come from the germline V gene (reference sequence). This CDR3 has 13 residues. Trimming removed 2 bases from V and 6 bases from J, with 11 bases in between. The CDR3: CASSYGGRVEQYF. CDR3 nucleotide sequence: TGTGCCAGCAGTTACGGCGGCCGAGTCGAGCAGTACTTC.

The chain joins TRBV19 to TRBJ2-1; D is unresolved. This CDR3 is 13 amino acids long. Germline CDR1 reads LNHDA; CDR2 reads SQIVND (reference sequence). Trimming took 5 bases from V and 1 from J, leaving 6 bases between them. The CDR3 sequence: CASSSQSYNEQFF. CDR3 DNA: TGTGCCAGTAGTTCGCAGTCCTACAATGAGCAGTTCTTC.

The chain couples TRBV2 to TRBJ2-7, with a weak D call TRBD1 (6 bases). Germline V gene lookup returns CDR1 SNHLY and CDR2 FYNNEI. Trimming cost V 4 bases and J 1 base, with 11 bases left between them. The CDR3 covers 14 residues. The CDR3 loop is CASSGRQASYEQYF. The CDR3 DNA reads as TGTGCCAGCAGTGGCCGACAGGCTTCCTACGAGCAGTACTTC. Full variable domain (missing parts from reference TRBV2 and TRBJ2-7): EPEVTQTPSHQVTQMGQEVILRCVPISNHLYFYWYRQILGQKVEFLVSFYNNEISEKSEIFDDQFSVERPDGSNFTLKIRSTKLEDSAMYFCASSGRQASYEQYFGPGTRLTVT.